These 22 T cell receptor beta chains came from one sample sequenced in a study of CD8 T cells in Susac syndrome (dated by TCRdb to the late 2010s). The protocol used for the library was the immunoSEQ multiplex PCR assay. RNA was extracted using the RNeasy kit, and roughly 0.45 to 1 ug of the RNA was reverse transcribed with random hexamers. The public reads were reprocessed in TCRdb via fastp at Q25 and MiXCR, keeping in-frame beta chains. Here each entry gathers all rows of one CDR3 protein and keeps the most common genes and DNA. The table for this sample lists fewer than 90,000 distinct CDR3 sequences; approximately 93% of them were counted only once. The ten largest make up less than 0.6% of the sample. The source material was CD8+ T cells from PBMCs. These receptors all stem from a human donor with Susac syndrome.

The chain carries TRBV27 and TRBJ2-3, with D hard to call. V was trimmed by 5 bases and J by 2 bases, leaving 11 bases between them. This CDR3 region has 14 residues. Germline V gene lookup returns CDR1 MNHEY and CDR2 SMNVEV (reference sequence). For the CDR3, the DNA is TGTGCCAGCAGTAAAGTCCGGACCACAGATACGCAGTATTTT. Amino acids: CASSKVRTTDTQYF.

The rearrangement joins TRBV5-4 to TRBJ2-7, with 11 bases identical to TRBD2. From germline, CDR1 is SGHNT and CDR2 YYREEE (reference sequence). This CDR3 comprises 14 residues. V dropped 2 bases and J dropped 5; count of bases not matched to a gene: 3. The CDR3 protein is CASSFSGRVNEQYF. CDR3 DNA: TGTGCCAGCAGCTTTAGCGGGAGGGTCAACGAGCAGTACTTC.

Here the CDR3 reads CASRTWTGSLSTEAFF. The CDR3 DNA follows: TGTGCCAGCAGAACTTGGACAGGATCGTTAAGCACTGAAGCTTTCTTT. The chain joins TRBV6-1 to TRBJ1-1; 7 positions match TRBD1. Per the germline V gene, CDR1 is MNHNS and CDR2 is SASEGT. The CDR3 covers 16 residues. With V trimmed by 6 bases and J by 4 bases, 14 bases remained unmatched.

This chain links TRBV2 with TRBJ2-2; unclear D gene. The CDR3 runs to 17 residues. Per the germline V gene, CDR1 is SNHLY and CDR2 is FYNNEI. V was trimmed by 1 base and J by 4 bases, leaving 16 bases between them. The CDR3 sequence is CASSEVYEYQTTGELFF. CDR3 bases: TGTGCCAGCAGTGAAGTGTACGAATACCAAACCACCGGGGAGCTGTTTTTT. Full variable domain (remainder filled in from reference TRBV2 and TRBJ2-2): EPEVTQTPSHQVTQMGQEVILRCVPISNHLYFYWYRQILGQKVEFLVSFYNNEISEKSEIFDDQFSVERPDGSNFTLKIRSTKLEDSAMYFCASSEVYEYQTTGELFFGEGSRLTVL.

This chain links TRBV2 with TRBJ2-7; the D is unclear. V lost 6 bases and J 3 bases, leaving 9 bases between the germline ends. The CDR3 loop spans 12 amino acids. Germline assignment: CDR1 SNHLY and CDR2 FYNNEI. The DNA for the CDR3 is TGTGCCAGCAGAGGTACAGTCTACGAGCAGTACTTC. Its protein product is CASRGTVYEQYF. Full variable domain (outside the CDR3, taken from reference TRBV2 and TRBJ2-7): EPEVTQTPSHQVTQMGQEVILRCVPISNHLYFYWYRQILGQKVEFLVSFYNNEISEKSEIFDDQFSVERPDGSNFTLKIRSTKLEDSAMYFCASRGTVYEQYFGPGTRLTVT.

This clonotype has only one observation. The chain is built from TRBV7-2 and TRBJ2-1, with D perhaps TRBD2 (7 bases). The CDR3 runs to 14 residues. Germline V gives CDR1 SGHTA, CDR2 FQGNSA. Between the trimmed V and J ends, which lost 5 bases and 6 bases, there was a span of 14 bases. The CDR3: CASSKGGGTNEQFF. The CDR3 DNA is TGTGCCAGCAGCAAAGGGGGAGGGACCAATGAGCAGTTCTTC.

V gene TRBV14 combines with J gene TRBJ2-7; 11 bases match TRBD1. J gave up 4 bases and V 3 bases, and 5 bases lay outside the gene matches. Germline V lookup: CDR1 SGHDN, CDR2 FVKESK. The CDR3 spans 15 residues. CDR3 in amino acids: CASSQRTGGRYEQYF. The CDR3 DNA is TGTGCCAGCAGCCAGAGGACAGGGGGCAGGTACGAGCAGTACTTC.

The rearrangement joins TRBV11-1 to TRBJ1-1; 12 bases agree with TRBD1. The CDR3 sequence is 13 residues long. Germline CDR1 is SGHAT and CDR2 is FQDESV (reference sequence). Unmatched junction bases numbered 2, after V lost 6 bases and J lost 6 bases. The CDR3 reads CASRGQGAAEAFF. In nucleotides, the CDR3 is TGTGCCAGCAGGGGACAGGGGGCCGCTGAAGCTTTCTTT.

The chain is built from TRBV24-1 and TRBJ1-1, with TRBD1 as a possible D gene (6 bases). This CDR3 spans 14 amino acids. Germline loops: CDR1 KGHDR, CDR2 SFDVKD. The ends were cut back, 2 bases at V and 6 bases at J, with 12 bases in the middle. The CDR3 bases are TGTGCCACCAGTGATTCGGACAGTCCGTCTGAAGCTTTCTTT. Protein: CATSDSDSPSEAFF.

This chain uses TRBV21-1 with TRBJ1-5; the D call TRBD1 from the table was never checked on the DNA. TRBV21-1 is recorded as a pseudogene. The CDR3 is 15 residues long. CDR3 nucleotide sequence: TGTGCCAGCAGCAGGCGAGGGGGTACCTATCAGCCCCAGCATTTT. It is translated as CASSRRGGTYQPQHF.

The chain employs TRBV9 and TRBJ1-2; D may be TRBD1 (5 bases). Between the trimmed V and J ends, which lost 0 bases and 4 bases, there was a span of 13 bases. The germline gives CDR1 SGDLS, CDR2 YYNGEE. This CDR3 is 15 amino acids long. Here the CDR3 DNA reads TGTGCCAGCAGCGTAGCTACTAGGGGCCCCTATGGCTACACCTTC. Protein product: CASSVATRGPYGYTF.

This chain joins TRBV5-1 and TRBJ1-1; D not resolved. CDR1 is SGHRS, CDR2 YFSETQ, per germline. The CDR3 has 13 residues. Trimming cost V 4 bases and J 1 base, with 8 bases left between them. The CDR3 loop is CASSLIQNTEAFF. CDR3 nucleotides: TGCGCCAGCAGCCTCATTCAGAACACTGAAGCTTTCTTT. The complete variable domain, with remaining parts taken from reference TRBV5-1 and TRBJ1-1, reads KAGVTQTPRYLIKTRGQQVTLSCSPISGHRSVSWYQQTPGQGLQFLFEYFSETQRNKGNFPGRFSGRQFSNSRSEMNVSTLELGDSALYLCASSLIQNTEAFFGQGTRLTVV.

CDR3 coding DNA: TGTGCCAGCAGCCAAGACCCCGGTTATTCACCCCTCCACTTT. It yields the protein CASSQDPGYSPLHF. V is TRBV4-2 and J is TRBJ1-6; D unclear. V was shortened by 0 bases and J by 8 bases, with 8 bases between the two germline ends. This CDR3 is built from 14 residues. CDR1 is LGHNA, CDR2 YNFKEQ, per germline.

This rearrangement joins TRBV27 to TRBJ1-1; the D is unclear. Trimming took 6 bases from V and 1 from J, leaving 15 bases between them. The germline CDR1 and CDR2 sequences are MNHEY and SMNVEV (reference sequence). The CDR3 is 15 residues long. This chain's CDR3 is CASSSRSGANTEAFF. The CDR3 bases are TGTGCCAGCAGCTCCAGAAGTGGCGCGAACACTGAAGCTTTCTTT.

The chain combines TRBV4-3 with TRBJ1-3; D is ambiguous. Trimming took off 0 bases at V and 2 bases at J, with 11 bases between the two ends. Per the germline V gene, CDR1 is LGHNA and CDR2 is YSLEER. This CDR3 is built from 16 residues. The CDR3 DNA follows: TGCGCCAGCAGCCAAGATTTGGCCGGGGCTGGAAACACCATATATTTT. It is translated as CASSQDLAGAGNTIYF.

V and J are TRBV2 and TRBJ2-2; D is undetermined. The CDR3 is 15 residues long. The germline CDR1 and CDR2 sequences are SNHLY and FYNNEI. Between the trimmed V and J ends, which lost 2 bases and 7 bases, there was a span of 14 bases. DNA for the CDR3: TGTGCCAGCAGTGAACGTATAGGGTTTGGCGGGGAGCTGTTTTTT. Translating it yields CASSERIGFGGELFF.

The genes are TRBV6-2 or TRBV6-3 and TRBJ2-4; no firm D call. Germline CDR1 is MNHEY and CDR2 is SVGEGT. The CDR3 extends over 12 amino acids. V was pared by 4 bases and J by 12 bases, with 13 bases between. The CDR3 sequence: CASSSMDRRQYF. DNA of the CDR3: TGTGCCAGCAGTTCCATGGATCGACGTCAGTACTTC.

This clonotype was detected once. The chain recombines TRBV9 with TRBJ2-7, with 13 positions matching TRBD2. Germline V gives CDR1 SGDLS, CDR2 YYNGEE. The CDR3 is 15 residues long. V lost 2 bases and J lost 2; bases outside the gene matches: 1. The CDR3 coding sequence is TGTGCCAGCAGCGTGGGACTAGCGGGGACCTACGAGCAGTACTTC. It encodes CASSVGLAGTYEQYF. Combining the CDR3 with reference TRBV9 and TRBJ2-7 gives the whole variable domain DSGVTQTPKHLITATGQRVTLRCSPRSGDLSVYWYQQSLDQGLQFLIQYYNGEERAKGNILERFSAQQFPDLHSELNLSSLELGDSALYFCASSVGLAGTYEQYFGPGTRLTVT.

This clonotype was counted a few times. The chain couples TRBV3-1 to TRBJ1-1; TRBD1 is a possible D gene (6 bases). Germline V gene lookup returns CDR1 LGHDT and CDR2 YNNKEL (reference sequence). The CDR3 has 16 residues. V lost 4 bases to trimming and J lost 1 base, with 16 bases between them. CDR3 residues: CASSRFLNRANTEAFF. In nucleotides, the CDR3 is TGTGCCAGCAGCCGCTTTCTCAACAGGGCGAACACTGAAGCTTTCTTT.

A single count supports this clonotype. The chain combines TRBV27 with TRBJ1-2; 12 bases match TRBD1. This CDR3 has 16 residues. Trimming at V came to 6 bases and at J to 7 bases, leaving 12 bases not matched to a gene. CDR1 MNHEY and CDR2 SMNVEV come from the germline V gene (reference sequence). For the CDR3, the DNA is TGTGCCAGCAGCTTAACCGGGACAGGGGGCGCGGGTGGCTACACCTTC. It encodes CASSLTGTGGAGGYTF.

This chain uses TRBV7-9 with TRBJ1-1; D gene unclear. The CDR3 is made up of 13 amino acids. Trimming took 5 bases from V and 3 from J, leaving 10 bases between them. Germline V lookup: CDR1 SEHNR, CDR2 FQNEAQ (reference sequence). Here the CDR3 DNA reads TGTGCCAGCAGCCCCCCGAGGCACACTGAAGCTTTCTTT. It translates to CASSPPRHTEAFF. Filled out from reference TRBV7-9 and TRBJ1-1, the complete variable domain reads DTGVSQNPRHKITKRGQNVTFRCDPISEHNRLYWYRQTLGQGPEFLTYFQNEAQLEKSRLLSDRFSAERPKGSFSTLEIQRTEQGDSAMYLCASSPPRHTEAFFGQGTRLTVV.

The chain combines TRBV27 with TRBJ2-5; TRBD2 matches 11 bases. Germline CDR1 MNHEY, CDR2 SMNVEV (reference sequence). CDR3 length equals 15 residues. V shed 4 bases, J shed 2 bases, and the junction held 3 bases outside the gene matches. The CDR3: CASSSRLAGQETQYF. CDR3 DNA sequence: TGTGCCAGCAGTTCACGACTAGCGGGACAAGAGACCCAGTACTTC.